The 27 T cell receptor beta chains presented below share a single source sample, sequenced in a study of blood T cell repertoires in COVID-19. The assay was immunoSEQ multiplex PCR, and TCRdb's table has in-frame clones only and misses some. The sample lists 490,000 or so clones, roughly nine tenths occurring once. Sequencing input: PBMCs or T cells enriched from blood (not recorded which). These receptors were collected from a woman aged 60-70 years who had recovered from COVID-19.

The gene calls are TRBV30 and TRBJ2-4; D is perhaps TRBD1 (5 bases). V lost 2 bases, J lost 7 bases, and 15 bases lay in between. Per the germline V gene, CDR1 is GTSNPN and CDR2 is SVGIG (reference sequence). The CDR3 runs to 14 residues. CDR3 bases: TGTGCCTGGAGTCGCCCCGGACACATTAACATTCAGTACTTC. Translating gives CAWSRPGHINIQYF.

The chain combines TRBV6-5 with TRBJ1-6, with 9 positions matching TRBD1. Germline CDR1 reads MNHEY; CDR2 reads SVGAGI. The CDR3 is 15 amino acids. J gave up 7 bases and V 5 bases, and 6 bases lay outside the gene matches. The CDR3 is CASSHRQGGNSPLHF. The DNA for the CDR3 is TGTGCCAGCAGTCACCGACAGGGGGGCAATTCACCCCTCCACTTT.

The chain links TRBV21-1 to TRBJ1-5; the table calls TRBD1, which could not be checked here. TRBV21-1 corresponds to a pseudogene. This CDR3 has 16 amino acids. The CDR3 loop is CASTTTETGVDQPQHF. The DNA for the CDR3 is TGTGCCAGCACCACAACCGAGACAGGGGTCGATCAGCCCCAGCATTTT.

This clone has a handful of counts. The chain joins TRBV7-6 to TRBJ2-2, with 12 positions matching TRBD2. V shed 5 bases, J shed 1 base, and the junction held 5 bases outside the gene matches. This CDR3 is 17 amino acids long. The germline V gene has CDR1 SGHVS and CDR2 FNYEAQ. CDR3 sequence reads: CASSPTSGGRNTGELFF. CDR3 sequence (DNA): TGTGCCAGCAGCCCGACTAGCGGGGGCCGGAACACCGGGGAGCTGTTTTTT.

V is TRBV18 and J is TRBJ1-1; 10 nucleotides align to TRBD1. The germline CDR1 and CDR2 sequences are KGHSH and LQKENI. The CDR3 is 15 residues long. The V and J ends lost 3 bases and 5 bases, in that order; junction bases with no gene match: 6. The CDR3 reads CASSPLGQGETEAFF. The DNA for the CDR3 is TGTGCCAGCTCACCTCTCGGACAGGGGGAGACTGAAGCTTTCTTT. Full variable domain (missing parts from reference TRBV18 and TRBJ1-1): NAGVMQNPRHLVRRRGQEARLRCSPMKGHSHVYWYRQLPEEGLKFMVYLQKENIIDESGMPKERFSAEFPKEGPSILRIQQVVRGDSAAYFCASSPLGQGETEAFFGQGTRLTVV.

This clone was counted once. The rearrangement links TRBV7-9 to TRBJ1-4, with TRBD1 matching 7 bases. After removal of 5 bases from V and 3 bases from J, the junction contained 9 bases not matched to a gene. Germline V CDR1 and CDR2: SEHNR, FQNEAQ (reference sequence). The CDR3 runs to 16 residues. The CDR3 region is CASSQTRQGPNEKLFF. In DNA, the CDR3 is TGTGCCAGCAGCCAAACTCGACAGGGTCCTAATGAAAAACTGTTTTTT.

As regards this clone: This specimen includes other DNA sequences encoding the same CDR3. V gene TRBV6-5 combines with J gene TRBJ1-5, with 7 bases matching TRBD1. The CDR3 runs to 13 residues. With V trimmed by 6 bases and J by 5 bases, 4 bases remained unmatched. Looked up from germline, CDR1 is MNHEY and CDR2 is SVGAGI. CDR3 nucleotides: TGTGCCAGCAGACGAGACAGGGATCAGCCCCAGCATTTT. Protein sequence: CASRRDRDQPQHF.

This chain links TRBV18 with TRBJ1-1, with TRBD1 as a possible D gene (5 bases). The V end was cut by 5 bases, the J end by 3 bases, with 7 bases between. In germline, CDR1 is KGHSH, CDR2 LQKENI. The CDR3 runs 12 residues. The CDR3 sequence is CASSGGDTEAFF. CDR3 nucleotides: TGTGCCAGCTCAGGGGGGGACACTGAAGCTTTCTTT.

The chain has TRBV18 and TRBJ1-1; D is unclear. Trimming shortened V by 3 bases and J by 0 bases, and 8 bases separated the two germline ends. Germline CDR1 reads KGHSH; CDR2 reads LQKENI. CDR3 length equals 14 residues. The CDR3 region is CASSPIRVNTEAFF. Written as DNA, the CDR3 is TGTGCCAGCTCACCGATACGAGTGAACACTGAAGCTTTCTTT. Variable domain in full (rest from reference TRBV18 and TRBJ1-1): NAGVMQNPRHLVRRRGQEARLRCSPMKGHSHVYWYRQLPEEGLKFMVYLQKENIIDESGMPKERFSAEFPKEGPSILRIQQVVRGDSAAYFCASSPIRVNTEAFFGQGTRLTVV.

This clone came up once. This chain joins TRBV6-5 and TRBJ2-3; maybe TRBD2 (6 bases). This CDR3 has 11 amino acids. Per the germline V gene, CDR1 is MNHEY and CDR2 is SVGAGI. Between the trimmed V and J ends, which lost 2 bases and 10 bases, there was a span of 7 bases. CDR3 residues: CASSYGGPQYF. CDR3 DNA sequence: TGTGCCAGCAGTTACGGAGGGCCGCAGTATTTT.

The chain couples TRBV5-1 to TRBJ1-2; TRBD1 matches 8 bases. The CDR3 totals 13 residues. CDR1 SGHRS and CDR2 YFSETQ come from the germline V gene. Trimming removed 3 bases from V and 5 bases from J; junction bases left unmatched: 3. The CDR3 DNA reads TGCGCCAGCAGCTACGGGACAGGTTATGGCTACACCTTC. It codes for CASSYGTGYGYTF.

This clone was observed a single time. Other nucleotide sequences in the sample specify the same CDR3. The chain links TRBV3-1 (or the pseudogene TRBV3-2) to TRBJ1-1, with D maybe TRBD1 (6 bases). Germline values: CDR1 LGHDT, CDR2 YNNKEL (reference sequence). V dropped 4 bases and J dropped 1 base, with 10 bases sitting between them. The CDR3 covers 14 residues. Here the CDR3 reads CASSRGGANTEAFF. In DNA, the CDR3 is TGTGCCAGCAGCCGCGGGGGGGCGAACACTGAAGCTTTCTTT.

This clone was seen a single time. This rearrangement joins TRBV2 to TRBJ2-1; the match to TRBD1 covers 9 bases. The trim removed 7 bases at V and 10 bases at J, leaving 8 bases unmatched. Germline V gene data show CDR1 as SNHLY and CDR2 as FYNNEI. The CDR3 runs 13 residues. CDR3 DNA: TGTGCCAGCACCCGGACAGGGGCAGGGGAGCAGTTCTTC. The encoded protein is CASTRTGAGEQFF.

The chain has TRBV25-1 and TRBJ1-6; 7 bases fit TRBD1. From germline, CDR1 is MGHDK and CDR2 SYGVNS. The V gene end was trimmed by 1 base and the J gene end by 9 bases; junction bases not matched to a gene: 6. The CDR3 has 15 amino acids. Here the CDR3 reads CASSESSGGISPLHF. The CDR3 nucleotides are TGTGCCAGCAGTGAATCATCAGGGGGTATTTCACCCCTCCACTTT.

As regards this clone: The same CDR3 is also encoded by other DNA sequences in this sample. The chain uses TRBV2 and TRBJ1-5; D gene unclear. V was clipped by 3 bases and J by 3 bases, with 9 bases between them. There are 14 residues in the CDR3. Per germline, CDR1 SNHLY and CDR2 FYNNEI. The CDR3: CASSDRGNNQPQHF. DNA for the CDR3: TGTGCCAGCAGTGATCGGGGAAACAATCAGCCCCAGCATTTT.

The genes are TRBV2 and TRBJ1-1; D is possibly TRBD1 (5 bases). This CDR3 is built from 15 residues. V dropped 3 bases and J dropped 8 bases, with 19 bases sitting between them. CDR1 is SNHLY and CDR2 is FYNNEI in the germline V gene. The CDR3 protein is CASSDPFTGESEAFF. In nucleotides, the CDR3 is TGTGCCAGCAGTGATCCGTTTACGGGGGAGTCCGAAGCTTTCTTT. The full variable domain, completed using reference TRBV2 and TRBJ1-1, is EPEVTQTPSHQVTQMGQEVILRCVPISNHLYFYWYRQILGQKVEFLVSFYNNEISEKSEIFDDQFSVERPDGSNFTLKIRSTKLEDSAMYFCASSDPFTGESEAFFGQGTRLTVV.

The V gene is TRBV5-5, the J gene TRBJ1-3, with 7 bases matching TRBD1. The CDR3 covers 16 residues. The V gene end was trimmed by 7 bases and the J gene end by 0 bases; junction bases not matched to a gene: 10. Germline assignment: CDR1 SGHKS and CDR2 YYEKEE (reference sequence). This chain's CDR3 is CASGPGQPYSGNTIYF. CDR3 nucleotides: TGTGCCAGCGGGCCGGGACAGCCCTACTCTGGAAACACCATATATTTT.

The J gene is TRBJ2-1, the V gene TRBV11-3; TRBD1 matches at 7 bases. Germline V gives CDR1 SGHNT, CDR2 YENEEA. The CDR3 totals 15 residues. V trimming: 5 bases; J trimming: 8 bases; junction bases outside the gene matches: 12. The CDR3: CASSNRTGWWDEQFF. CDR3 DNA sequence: TGTGCCAGCAGCAACAGGACAGGCTGGTGGGATGAGCAGTTCTTC.

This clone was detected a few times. CDR3 in DNA: TGTGCCAGCTCACCACGGACAGGGGGCGAAAATTCACCCCTCCACTTT. Translation gives CASSPRTGGENSPLHF. The J gene is TRBJ1-6, the V gene TRBV18; 11 positions agree with TRBD1. V lost 1 base to trimming and J lost 7 bases; unmatched junction nucleotides: 3. The CDR3 spans 16 residues. Germline CDR1 and CDR2: KGHSH and LQKENI.

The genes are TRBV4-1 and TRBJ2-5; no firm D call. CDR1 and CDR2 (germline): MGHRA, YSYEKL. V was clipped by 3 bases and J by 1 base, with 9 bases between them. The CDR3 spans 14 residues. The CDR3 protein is CASSHTGPQETQYF. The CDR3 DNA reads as TGCGCCAGCAGCCACACGGGTCCCCAAGAGACCCAGTACTTC.

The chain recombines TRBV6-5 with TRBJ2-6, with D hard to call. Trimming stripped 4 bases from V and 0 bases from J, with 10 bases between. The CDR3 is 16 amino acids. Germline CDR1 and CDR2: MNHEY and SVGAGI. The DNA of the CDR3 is TGTGCCAGCAGTTCTACCCGTACCTCTGGGGCCAACGTCCTGACTTTC. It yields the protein CASSSTRTSGANVLTF.

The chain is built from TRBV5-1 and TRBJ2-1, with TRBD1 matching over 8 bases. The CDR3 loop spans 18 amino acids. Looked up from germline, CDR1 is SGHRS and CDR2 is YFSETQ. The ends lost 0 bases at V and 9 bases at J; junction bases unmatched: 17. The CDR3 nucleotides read TGCGCCAGCAGCTTGGATATTACAGGGGGTGGGGTTCGGGTTGAGCAGTTCTTC. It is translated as CASSLDITGGGVRVEQFF.

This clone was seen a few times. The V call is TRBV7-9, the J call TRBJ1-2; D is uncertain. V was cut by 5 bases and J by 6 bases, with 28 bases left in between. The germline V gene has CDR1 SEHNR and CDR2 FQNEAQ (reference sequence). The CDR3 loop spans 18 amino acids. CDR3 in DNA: TGTGCCAGCAGCCCAATCCGGCCGCCGAGAACTCCCGGAGATGGCTACACCTTC. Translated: CASSPIRPPRTPGDGYTF.

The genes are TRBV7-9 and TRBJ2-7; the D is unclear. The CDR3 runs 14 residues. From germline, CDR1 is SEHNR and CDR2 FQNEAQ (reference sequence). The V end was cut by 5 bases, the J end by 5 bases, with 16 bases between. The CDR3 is CASSPALIPHEQYF. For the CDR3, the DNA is TGTGCCAGCAGCCCCGCTCTAATCCCCCACGAGCAGTACTTC. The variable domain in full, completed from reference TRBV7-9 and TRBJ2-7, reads DTGVSQNPRHKITKRGQNVTFRCDPISEHNRLYWYRQTLGQGPEFLTYFQNEAQLEKSRLLSDRFSAERPKGSFSTLEIQRTEQGDSAMYLCASSPALIPHEQYFGPGTRLTVT.

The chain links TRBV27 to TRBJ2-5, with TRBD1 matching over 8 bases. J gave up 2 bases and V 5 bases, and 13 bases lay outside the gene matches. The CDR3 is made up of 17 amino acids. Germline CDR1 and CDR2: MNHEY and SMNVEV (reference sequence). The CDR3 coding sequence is TGTGCCAGCAGTCCCCCCCCCGCCGGGACAGGACAAGAGACCCAGTACTTC. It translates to CASSPPPAGTGQETQYF.

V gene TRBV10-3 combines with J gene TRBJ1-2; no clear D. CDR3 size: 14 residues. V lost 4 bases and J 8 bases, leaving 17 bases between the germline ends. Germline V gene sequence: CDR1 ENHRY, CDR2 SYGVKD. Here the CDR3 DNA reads TGTGCCATCAGTGGATCCGGGAATTCGGGAGGCTACACCTTC. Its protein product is CAISGSGNSGGYTF.

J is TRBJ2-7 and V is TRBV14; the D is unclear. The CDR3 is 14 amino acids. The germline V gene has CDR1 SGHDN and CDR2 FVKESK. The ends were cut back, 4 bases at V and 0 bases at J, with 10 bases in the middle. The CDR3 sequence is CASSPWSGSYEQYV. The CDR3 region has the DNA TGTGCCAGCAGCCCTTGGTCGGGCTCCTACGAGCAGTACGTC.